The text below deals with one TCR beta chain. No antigen is known for it. Per-base qualities were not stored, and no clone one base away is much larger. The entry originates in a study of blood T cell repertoires in COVID-19 (dated by TCRdb to the early 2020s). Background for the entire study: The collaborator samples originated in the United States, Italy and Spain and spanned the acute and convalescent phases of COVID-19. The prospective study material was composed of cDNA or gDNA derived from T cells, B-cell-depleted T cells, or PBMCs. Subjects who had been exposed to COVID-19, were actively infected with it, or had recovered from it provided the deeply sampled blood TCRbeta repertoires that made up the dataset. The repertoires were released in a freely available public database meant as a resource for research on the immune response to SARS-CoV-2. The samples were drawn from the first 160 participants of the ongoing ImmuneRACE study and from over 950 subjects provided by 6 global collaborators. A de-identified subject ID, COVID-19 status, age in years and sex were almost always included in the sample metadata. HLA class I and class II types, where available, came from metadata supplied by the sample provider rather than from assay-based typing. Paper-wide results and their limitations: The quantity of clinical and demographic metadata differed by source and by participant and was supplied without curation.

In the prospective study, participants were roughly 18 to 100 years old, resided in fewer than 25 geographic areas of the United States, and were enrolled through a virtual design. In the prospective study, participants were assigned to cohorts based on the clinical history participants reported in a screening survey and a study questionnaire. Exposed participants were defined as having been in contact with someone with a PCR-confirmed or clinician-diagnosed COVID-19 case within 2 weeks of study entry. Mobile phlebotomists in the prospective study collected whole blood, serum and a nasopharyngeal or oropharyngeal swab from every participant. Additional blood draws and questionnaires over an approximately 2-month period could optionally be provided by prospective study participants. Before DNA extraction, blood samples from the prospective study were shipped at room temperature or frozen. TCRbeta CDR3 regions were amplified from genomic DNA using the immunoSEQ Assay, a bias-controlled multiplex PCR. Per the original workflow: Within the assay, amplification of reference gene primers was used to estimate how many nucleated cells each sample contained. To quantify the absolute abundance of each unique TCRbeta CDR3 rearrangement, sequence reads were collapsed and filtered. For each sample, productive Simpson clonality was calculated as the square root of Simpson's diversity index across productive rearrangements. TCRdb's version of the immuneACCESS table is confined to in-frame rearrangements and falls short of the full clone set. An unresolved V gene accounts for under half of the shortfall where checked; the remainder is of unknown origin. The DNA gave D and trimming, while V, J and clone size come from that table. This sample lists approximately 220,000 clones; 90% were detected once. The top ten clonotypes cover approximately 16% of the sample.

This receptor was obtained from a young man who had been exposed to COVID-19. Source material: PBMCs or T cells enriched from blood (not recorded which).

The sequenced DNA is TGTGCCAGCAGTTTAGTTATTGGGACACAAGCTTTCTTT. It is translated as CASSLVIGTQAFF. This chain is built from TRBV12-3 or TRBV12-4 and TRBJ1-1; TRBD1 is a possible D gene, resting on 6 matching bases. The CDR3 goes from the cysteine to the phenylalanine over 13 residues. The kept DNA is CDR3 alone, 39 bases in frame from the first base. Trimming takes 1 base from V and 9 bases from J, and the germline ends sit 12 bases apart.